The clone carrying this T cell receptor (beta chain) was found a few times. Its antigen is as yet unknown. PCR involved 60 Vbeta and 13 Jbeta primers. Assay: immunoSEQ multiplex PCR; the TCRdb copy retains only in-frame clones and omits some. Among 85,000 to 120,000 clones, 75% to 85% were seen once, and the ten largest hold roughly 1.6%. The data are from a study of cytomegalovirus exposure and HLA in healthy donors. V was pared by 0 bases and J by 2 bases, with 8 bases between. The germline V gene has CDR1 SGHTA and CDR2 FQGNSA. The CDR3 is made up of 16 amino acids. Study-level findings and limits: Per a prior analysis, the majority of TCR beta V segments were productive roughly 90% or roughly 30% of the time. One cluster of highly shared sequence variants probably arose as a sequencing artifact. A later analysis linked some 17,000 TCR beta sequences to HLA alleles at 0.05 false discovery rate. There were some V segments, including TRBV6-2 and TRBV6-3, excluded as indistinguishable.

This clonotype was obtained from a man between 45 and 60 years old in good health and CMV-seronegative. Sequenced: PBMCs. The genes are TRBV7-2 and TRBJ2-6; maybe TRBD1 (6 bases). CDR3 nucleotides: TGTGCCAGCAGCTTAGCGGCAGGGGCTGGGGCCAACGTCCTGACTTTC. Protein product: CASSLAAGAGANVLTF.